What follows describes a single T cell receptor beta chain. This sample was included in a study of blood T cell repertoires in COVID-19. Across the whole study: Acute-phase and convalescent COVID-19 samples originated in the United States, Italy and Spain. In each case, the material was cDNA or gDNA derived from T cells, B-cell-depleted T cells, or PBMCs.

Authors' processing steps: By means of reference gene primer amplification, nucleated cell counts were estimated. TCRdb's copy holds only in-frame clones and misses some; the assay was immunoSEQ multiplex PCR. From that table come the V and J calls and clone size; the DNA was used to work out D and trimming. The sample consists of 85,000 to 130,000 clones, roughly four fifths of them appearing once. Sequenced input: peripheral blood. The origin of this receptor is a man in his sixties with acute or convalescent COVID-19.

The CDR3 here is CASSPLSRGWEKLFF. CDR3 nucleotides: TGTGCCAGCAGTCCCCTGTCAAGGGGATGGGAAAAACTGTTTTTT. The chain combines TRBV6-5 with TRBJ1-4; TRBD1 is a possible D gene (5 bases). The CDR3 has 15 residues. Trimming pared 5 bases from V and 8 bases from J, leaving 18 bases between. CDR1 and CDR2 (germline): MNHEY, SVGAGI.